The 21 T cell receptor beta chains below all came from one sample that was sequenced in a study of PD-1 blockade in mismatch repair-deficient tumors. Here immunoSEQ multiplex PCR was the method, and the copy in TCRdb shows in-frame clones only, minus some. The sample yields approximately 50,000 clones, around 73% seen once. This sample comprised peripheral blood, obtained 4 weeks after starting pembrolizumab. These receptors were collected from an adult with mismatch repair-deficient cancer.

This rearrangement joins TRBV4-1 to TRBJ2-7, with 8 bases fitting TRBD1. Trimming at V came to 1 base and at J to 2 bases, leaving 4 bases not matched to a gene. This CDR3 spans 15 amino acids. Germline V gene sequence: CDR1 MGHRA, CDR2 YSYEKL. Here the CDR3 reads CASSQVNRGTYEQYF. The CDR3 nucleotides are TGCGCCAGCAGCCAAGTAAACAGGGGGACCTACGAGCAGTACTTC.

The V gene is TRBV11-2, the J gene TRBJ2-3; D assignment may be TRBD1 or TRBD2 (5 bases each). Trimming pared 5 bases from V and 2 bases from J, leaving 14 bases between. Germline CDR1 reads SGHAT; CDR2 reads FQNNGV. The CDR3 totals 15 residues. Here the CDR3 reads CASSQGSGPTDTQYF. The CDR3 coding sequence is TGTGCCAGCAGCCAGGGTTCGGGACCCACAGATACGCAGTATTTT.

This CDR3 reads CASSDGLARGGNEQFF. CDR3 in DNA: TGTGCCAGCAGTGACGGACTAGCGAGAGGGGGCAATGAGCAGTTCTTC. The chain links TRBV6-1 to TRBJ2-1, with 9 bases aligning to TRBD2. Trimming at V came to 3 bases and at J to 6 bases, leaving 9 bases not matched to a gene. Per germline, CDR1 MNHNS and CDR2 SASEGT. This CDR3 comprises 16 residues.

This clone was picked up a small number of times. This chain joins TRBV6-1 and TRBJ1-5, with D uncertain. Germline V lookup: CDR1 MNHNS, CDR2 SASEGT. The length of the CDR3 is 15 residues. The V end was cut by 6 bases, the J end by 7 bases, with 19 bases between. The CDR3 reads CASSPRRAGEQPQHF. The CDR3 nucleotides read TGTGCCAGCAGCCCACGGAGGGCCGGGGAACAGCCCCAGCATTTT.

CDR3 loop: CASSPTGHAGNTIYF. CDR3 nucleotide sequence: TGTGCCAGCAGCCCTACAGGGCATGCAGGAAACACCATATATTTT. V usage is TRBV11-2 and J usage is TRBJ1-3, with D possibly being TRBD1 (6 bases). This CDR3 region has 15 residues. The germline V and J ends were trimmed by 5 bases and 4 bases, with 15 bases remaining between them. Germline CDR1 SGHAT, CDR2 FQNNGV.

This sequence joins TRBV30 and TRBJ2-1, with D perhaps TRBD1 or TRBD2 (5 bases each). V was cut by 3 bases and J by 6 bases, with 9 bases left in between. This CDR3 comprises 12 residues. Per germline, CDR1 GTSNPN and CDR2 SVGIG (reference sequence). CDR3 nucleotide sequence: TGTGCCTGGAGCAGGGACCTCAATGAGCAGTTCTTC. It yields the protein CAWSRDLNEQFF.

V gene TRBV6-5 combines with J gene TRBJ2-2; D gene unclear. The V and J ends lost 5 bases and 2 bases respectively, with 12 bases between them. The CDR3 runs 15 residues. The germline CDR1 and CDR2 sequences are MNHEY and SVGAGI. The CDR3 nucleotides are TGTGCCAGCAGTCCCCAGACTCATAACACCGGGGAGCTGTTTTTT. Its translation is CASSPQTHNTGELFF.

The rearrangement joins TRBV30 to TRBJ1-1, with D perhaps TRBD1 (5 bases). The CDR3 extends over 13 amino acids. Germline CDR1 and CDR2: GTSNPN and SVGIG (reference sequence). V was shortened by 0 bases and J by 10 bases, with 15 bases between the two germline ends. The CDR3 region is CAWSVGQGRSAFF. CDR3 nucleotide sequence: TGTGCCTGGAGTGTTGGGCAGGGCCGTTCAGCTTTCTTT.

The chain couples TRBV7-1 to TRBJ2-7; tentatively, D is TRBD1 or TRBD2 (5 bases each). TRBV7-1 is reported as an ORF; its role is uncertain. CDR3 length: 14 amino acids. Trimming left V 4 bases short and J 6 bases short, with 16 bases between. As DNA, the CDR3 is TGTGCCAGCAGCTTAGTTTCTGGGGCGGGCGAGCAGTACTTC. Amino acids: CASSLVSGAGEQYF.

The chain employs TRBV27 and TRBJ2-1; D might be TRBD2 (6 bases). The CDR3 consists of 17 residues. Germline CDR1 MNHEY, CDR2 SMNVEV (reference sequence). V lost 7 bases, J lost 4 bases, and 23 bases lay in between. The CDR3 DNA reads TGTGCCAGCACGCGCTCTAGCGTTGGGGCCCTGTACAATGAGCAGTTCTTC. Its translation is CASTRSSVGALYNEQFF.

DNA of the CDR3: TGCGCCAGCAGCCAAGTTGACTCCGGTGGGACAGGGTCGTCAGCTTTCTTT. As protein: CASSQVDSGGTGSSAFF. J is TRBJ1-1 and V is TRBV4-1; the match to TRBD1 covers 9 bases. The CDR3 totals 17 residues. Unmatched junction bases numbered 16, after V lost 1 base and J lost 10 bases. Germline values: CDR1 MGHRA, CDR2 YSYEKL.

This clone has just one count. This rearrangement joins TRBV11-2 to TRBJ2-3, with 12 bases lining up with TRBD1. Germline CDR1 is SGHAT and CDR2 is FQNNGV. The CDR3 consists of 14 residues. The V segment lost 5 bases and the J segment 6 bases; nucleotides outside the gene matches: 3. The CDR3: CASSGTGGRDTQYF. Here the CDR3 DNA reads TGTGCCAGCAGCGGGACAGGGGGCCGCGATACGCAGTATTTT.

The chain is built from TRBV19 and TRBJ2-2, with TRBD1 identical over 7 bases. The germline CDR1 and CDR2 sequences are LNHDA and SQIVND (reference sequence). This CDR3 is built from 15 residues. V shed 4 bases and J 8 bases; nucleotides not matched to a gene: 10. This chain's CDR3 is CASSKGGGVAGELFF. The CDR3 DNA is TGTGCCAGTAGTAAAGGGGGCGGTGTTGCTGGGGAGCTGTTTTTT. Full variable domain (outside the CDR3, taken from reference TRBV19 and TRBJ2-2): DGGITQSPKYLFRKEGQNVTLSCEQNLNHDAMYWYRQDPGQGLRLIYYSQIVNDFQKGDIAEGYSVSREKKESFPLTVTSAQKNPTAFYLCASSKGGGVAGELFFGEGSRLTVL.

The chain employs TRBV30 and TRBJ1-5; D is uncertain. The CDR3 spans 15 residues. Per the germline V gene, CDR1 is GTSNPN and CDR2 is SVGIG (reference sequence). Between the trimmed V and J ends, which lost 0 bases and 0 bases, there was a span of 9 bases. This CDR3 is CAWSVGRNSNQPQHF. CDR3 DNA: TGTGCCTGGAGTGTAGGACGAAATAGCAATCAGCCCCAGCATTTT.

This clone has only a few counts. This sequence joins TRBV5-4 and TRBJ1-2; a weak D match, TRBD1 (6 bases). There are 13 residues in the CDR3. The V end lost 3 bases, the J end lost 8 bases, and 14 bases lay between the germline ends. Germline V gene sequence: CDR1 SGHNT, CDR2 YYREEE (reference sequence). The CDR3 DNA reads as TGTGCCAGCAGCTACAGGGCCGGGGGGGGCTACACCTTC. It translates to CASSYRAGGGYTF. The complete variable domain, with remaining parts taken from reference TRBV5-4 and TRBJ1-2, reads ETGVTQSPTHLIKTRGQQVTLRCSSQSGHNTVSWYQQALGQGPQFIFQYYREEENGRGNFPPRFSGLQFPNYSSELNVNALELDDSALYLCASSYRAGGGYTFGSGTRLTVV.

The rearrangement links TRBV6-5 to TRBJ1-5, with D perhaps TRBD1 (5 bases). V gave up 6 bases and J gave up 0 bases, with 12 bases separating them. CDR3 size: 15 residues. From germline, CDR1 is MNHEY and CDR2 SVGAGI. This CDR3 is CASSAGSYSNQPQHF. DNA for the CDR3: TGTGCCAGCAGCGCAGGGTCATATAGCAATCAGCCCCAGCATTTT.

The chain links TRBV11-2 to TRBJ1-3; D is perhaps TRBD1 (6 bases). Trimming cost V 5 bases and J 0 bases, with 17 bases left between them. This CDR3 is built from 17 residues. CDR1 and CDR2 from the germline V gene are SGHAT and FQNNGV. The CDR3 bases are TGTGCCAGCAGCCACCCGGGAACAGGGCCCTCTGGAAACACCATATATTTT. This sequence encodes CASSHPGTGPSGNTIYF.

This clone was counted a few times. The V call is TRBV19, the J call TRBJ1-1; a possible D gene is TRBD1 (6 bases). The CDR3 sequence is 15 residues long. Germline assignment: CDR1 LNHDA and CDR2 SQIVND (reference sequence). V lost 7 bases to trimming and J lost 6 bases, with 21 bases between them. The CDR3 nucleotides read TGTGCCAGTATTCAATCTGGAGGGGGGTGGGCTGAAGCTTTCTTT. This translates into CASIQSGGGWAEAFF.

The J gene is TRBJ2-5, the V gene TRBV10-1; tentative D call: TRBD1 (6 bases). The germline V and J ends were trimmed by 6 bases and 2 bases, with 10 bases remaining between them. The V gene's germline CDR1 is WNHNN and CDR2 SYGVQD (reference sequence). This CDR3 spans 13 amino acids. In nucleotides, the CDR3 is TGCGCCAGCAGCTTCGGACAGCAAGAGACCCAGTACTTC. This codes for CASSFGQQETQYF.

The chain links TRBV19 to TRBJ2-1; 7 bases match TRBD1. Germline values: CDR1 LNHDA, CDR2 SQIVND (reference sequence). CDR3 length: 14 residues. J gave up 2 bases and V 6 bases, and 4 bases lay outside the gene matches. The CDR3 loop is CASRSTGAYNEQFF. The CDR3 bases are TGTGCCAGTAGGAGCACAGGGGCCTACAATGAGCAGTTCTTC.

The genes are TRBV5-4 and TRBJ2-1; no reliable D call. The CDR3 extends over 12 amino acids. From germline, CDR1 is SGHNT and CDR2 YYREEE (reference sequence). The V end was cut by 6 bases, the J end by 10 bases, with 14 bases between. CDR3 sequence: CASTRDLAEQFF. CDR3 sequence (DNA): TGTGCCAGCACCCGTGACCTGGCGGAGCAGTTCTTC. Full variable domain (rest looked up from reference TRBV5-4 and TRBJ2-1): ETGVTQSPTHLIKTRGQQVTLRCSSQSGHNTVSWYQQALGQGPQFIFQYYREEENGRGNFPPRFSGLQFPNYSSELNVNALELDDSALYLCASTRDLAEQFFGPGTRLTVL.